This T cell receptor beta chain is from a study of CD8+ T cells in alopecia areata. Study-level information: The tofacitinib course ran for 6 to 18 months and was followed by 6 months off drug.

This sample's treatment: oral pan-JAK inhibitor, 5-10 mg twice daily. For this clone: This CDR3 is also generated by other DNA sequences in the sample.

In each case, RNA was isolated and then reverse transcribed into cDNA as the sequencing template. TCRdb's copy holds only in-frame clones and misses some; the assay was immunoSEQ multiplex PCR. The sample shows some 110,000 clones, around 58% of them seen only once. Source: CD8+ T cells sorted from blood, taken at week 4, from a patient treated with tofacitinib. The TCR comes from a human donor with alopecia areata.

The CDR3 DNA sequence: TGTGCCAGCAGTCTCAGGGGGGACTATGGCTACACCTTC. Protein product: CASSLRGDYGYTF. This chain uses TRBV27 with TRBJ1-2; 7 nucleotides agree with TRBD1. CDR1 MNHEY and CDR2 SMNVEV come from the germline V gene (reference sequence). The CDR3 sequence is 13 residues long. The junction had 3 bases not matched to a gene; V was cut back by 5 bases and J by 3 bases.